The source of this TCR beta chain is a study of shared clonotypes between healthy human individuals. Study at large: Per donor, three plates held CD4 naive cells, three held CD4 memory, two held CD8 naive and one held CD8 memory.

The CDR3 covers 11 residues. In germline, CDR1 is SNHLY, CDR2 FYNNEI. With 6 bases removed from V and 10 bases from J, the gap between germline ends came to 7 bases. Researchers ran the assay at a deep level. Profiling relied on immunoSEQ multiplex PCR, and the TCRdb table lists in-frame clones only, not all of them. The sample lists a few million clones; approximately 94% were seen once. The split of CD4+ cells yielded CD45RA+ naive and CD45RA-negative memory subsets. This clonotype originated in a man between 18 and 35 years old in good health. Sequencing was done on a sample of naive CD4+ T cells sorted from blood. Documented subset: CD45RA+ positively selected. The chain carries TRBV2 and TRBJ2-6; D might be TRBD1 (5 bases). CDR3 sequence: CASSRDNVLTF. CDR3 nucleotides: TGTGCCAGCAGCAGGGATAACGTCCTGACTTTC. Full variable domain (outside the CDR3, taken from reference TRBV2 and TRBJ2-6): EPEVTQTPSHQVTQMGQEVILRCVPISNHLYFYWYRQILGQKVEFLVSFYNNEISEKSEIFDDQFSVERPDGSNFTLKIRSTKLEDSAMYFCASSRDNVLTFGAGSRLTVL.